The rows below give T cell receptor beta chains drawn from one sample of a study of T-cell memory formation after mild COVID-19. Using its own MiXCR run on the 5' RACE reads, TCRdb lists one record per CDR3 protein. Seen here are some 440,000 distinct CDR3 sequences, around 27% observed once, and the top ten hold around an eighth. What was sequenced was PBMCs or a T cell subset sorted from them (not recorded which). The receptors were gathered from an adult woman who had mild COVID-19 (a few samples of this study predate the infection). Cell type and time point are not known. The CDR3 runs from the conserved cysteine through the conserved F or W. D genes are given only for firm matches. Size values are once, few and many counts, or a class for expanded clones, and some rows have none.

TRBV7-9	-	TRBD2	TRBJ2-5	CASSFSLVAGEETQYF
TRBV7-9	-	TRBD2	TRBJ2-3	CASSQSSGRIADTQYF
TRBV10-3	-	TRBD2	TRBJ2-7	CAISANTGGDSYEQYF
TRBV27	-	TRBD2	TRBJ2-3	CASSSSPILAGDSDTQYF
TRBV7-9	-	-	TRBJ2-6	CASSQGETGANVLTF
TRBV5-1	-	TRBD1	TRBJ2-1	CASSLEPTGAYNEQFF
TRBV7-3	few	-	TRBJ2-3	CASSLEGYTDTQYF
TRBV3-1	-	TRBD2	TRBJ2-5	CASSQRGTSRETQYF
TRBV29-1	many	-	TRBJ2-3	CSVGGDTQYF
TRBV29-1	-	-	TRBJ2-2	CSVSIQKMGEDGGELFF
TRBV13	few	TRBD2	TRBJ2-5	CASSFGRGGQETQYF